The text below deals with one T cell receptor beta chain. Its target antigen remains unknown. There are no base qualities to consult, and no much larger clone falls within one base. The sample comes from a study of cytomegalovirus exposure and HLA in healthy donors (dated by TCRdb to 2017 to 2019). For the wider study: An earlier analysis of approximately 600 of the donors reported more than 250 Gb of sequence data and around 120 million unique TCR beta sequences from about 200 million T cells. About 330 gigabases of sequencing data and about 92 million unique TCR sequences made up an early release that covered over 550 HLA-typed donors. Of the approximately 400 genotyped donors, 65% to 90% fell in the genetic ancestry cluster associated with self-reported Caucasian donors. The study was designed to test whether signatures of past pathogen exposure could be identified by cataloging public T cell receptors. The study used immunosequencing to profile the T cell repertoires of 666 subjects and linked those repertoires to cytomegalovirus serostatus. Besides the first cohort of 500 to 700 subjects, a separate validation cohort made up of over 95 different subjects was used. High-throughput TCR immunosequencing, statistical association of individual TCRs with disease status, and machine learning were combined to predict cytomegalovirus infection status. To study patterns of TCR occurrence, a later analysis re-analyzed previously published TCR beta repertoires from 666 donors and added high-resolution HLA genotyping. Rather than drawing on any new phenotypic data, the later analysis identified candidate immune exposures from TCR beta sequences and the way those sequences occurred across donors. In an earlier analysis of 500 to 650 of the donors, high-throughput TCR beta sequencing was used to judge whether each TCR beta V gene segment behaved as functional or pseudogenic. Donor age, sex, ethnicity and CMV serostatus were compiled alongside the repertoire data. A later genetic analysis took genome-wide SNP genotypes for about three fifths of the 666 donors and used that subset as a discovery cohort. All discovery cohort repertoires had been generated on a single sequencing platform. Class I and class II HLA loci were covered by the typing at four-digit resolution. The number of typed donors differed by locus: about 620-640 for A, B, C, DRB1 and DQB1; 500 to 550 for DQA1; some 610 for DPA1; and about 470 for DPB1. A few DR-DQ haplotypes were treated as single units for association and clustering because of strong linkage in the cohort. Among some 400 genotyped donors of the cohort, an average of approximately 240,000 unique TCR beta nucleotide sequences was sequenced per donor, of which about 20% were non-productive. The paper as a whole reports these results and caveats: Because the 87-base-pair reads could not distinguish some IMGT-functional V segments, including TRBV6-2 and TRBV6-3, those segments were excluded. In a later genetic analysis, a missense DCLRE1C variant was associated with V-gene and J-gene trimming of TCR beta chains, and the association was replicated in an independent cohort. Strong co-occurrence of HLA alleles, especially DR and DQ, made assigning TCR associations to individual alleles difficult. A later analysis found that HLA-associated TCR beta chains were more clonally expanded and had lower generation probabilities than equally common non-associated chains. The sequencing pipeline was judged likely to have produced a cluster of highly shared sequence variants as a technical artifact. In the study, around 150 TCR beta chains were listed as associated with cytomegalovirus. A later genetic analysis reported fewer N-insertions in productive TCRs among donors in an Asian-associated ancestry cluster than the approximately 670-donor mean. A few of the identified cytomegalovirus-associated TCR beta chains were confirmed in vitro to be specific for cytomegalovirus antigens. Immune exposure information for the cohort was limited to CMV serostatus. An earlier analysis of approximately 530 of the donors showed that most TCR beta V segments appeared in productive rearrangements either about 87% or about 30% of the time, which broadly matched IMGT annotations. In a later analysis, the rate of TCR association differed among HLA loci, with DRB1 alleles having the most associated TCRs and HLA-C alleles having the fewest. In a later analysis, several top co-occurrence clusters were reported to appear linked to parvovirus B19, influenza, CMV and Epstein-Barr virus. In a later analysis, most CMV-associated TCR beta chains were found to appear HLA-restricted, with HLA associations seemingly driven largely by CMV exposure. A further reported finding was that TCR beta sequences accurately predicted the HLA-A and HLA-B alleles for most subjects in the first cohort. Only TCR beta chains were sequenced in this cohort, and the absence of alpha or paired-chain data limited detectable features. Linkage disequilibrium might explain the correlated functional status among segregating V segments, but an unknown experimental factor could not be ruled out. It was suggested by the authors that the approach could potentially be generalized to other disease states and immunological phenotypes. A later analysis associated 17,000 or so TCR beta sequences with specific HLA alleles at a false discovery rate of 0.05. Fewer than 20 rarely observed V segments, including chromosome 9 orphons, were excluded from the earlier analysis of several hundred of the donors because counts were too low. HLA typing was unavailable for some donors at each locus, so association tests used only the typed subset. Cytomegalovirus status was reported to be diagnosed by the classifier with high specificity and sensitivity in both the original and validation cohorts. The presence/absence analyses assumed that sequencing depth was roughly uniform across donors, and that assumption may not be true. Across donors, most TCR sequences were observed very rarely, whereas some public TCRs were present in many individuals.

The CDR3, from cysteine to phenylalanine, totals 15 residues. Only the CDR3 region is kept as DNA, spanning 45 bases read in frame from base 1. Looking up the germline V gene yields CDR1 SGHRS and CDR2 YFSETQ. From V the trimming removes 3 bases and from J it removes 5 bases, while the gene matches leave 9 bases of the junction unaccounted for. Library preparation used the immunoSEQ multiplex PCR assay. For the multiplex PCR, a mixture combining 60 forward primers for TCR Vbeta segments and 13 reverse primers for TCR Jbeta segments was used. The CDR3 region of rearranged TCR beta genes was amplified from genomic DNA with a multiplex PCR assay. The Illumina HiSeq System was used to sequence the amplified TCR beta libraries as 87-base-pair reads. Concerning the study's data processing: Across the 700 or so repertoires, a later analysis counted around 80 million unique TCR beta chains, approximately 10 million of which were shared by at least two donors. A nearest-neighbor algorithm error-corrected the raw reads and collapsed the reads into unique sequences, merging closely related sequences to remove PCR and sequencing errors. Alignment of CDR3 sequences to IMGT reference sequences was used to assign V, D and J gene segments. For a sequence to be retained, a match of at least six nucleotides to both a V gene segment and a J gene segment was required. Rearrangements were classified as productive when the CDR3 lacked stop codons and remained in frame with V and J, and all other rearrangements were classified as non-productive. Following IMGT convention, CDR3 was defined as the stretch from the second conserved V-encoded cysteine to the conserved J-encoded phenylalanine. The earlier analysis of more than 450 of the donors excluded sequences that lacked an unambiguous match to a single V gene segment. In an earlier analysis of approximately 550 of the donors, V segments were called functional above 56.7% productive rearrangements and were called segregating when the between-donor standard deviation exceeded 5%. To diagnose cytomegalovirus status from the catalog of TCR beta chain sequences, a statistical classification framework was built. In a later analysis, V and J genes were assigned by comparing TCR nucleotide sequences against IMGT/GENE-DB human TR gene sequences. In a later analysis, CDR3 sequences and most-parsimonious VDJ recombination scenarios were assigned using the TCRdist pipeline. In a later analysis, each TCR beta chain was defined by its CDR3 amino acid sequence together with its V-gene family, and reads without a unique V-gene family were excluded. As a way to deal with suspected cross-contamination and a sequencing artifact, a later analysis dropped approximately 590 nucleotide sequences that were highly shared and had low generation probability. In a later analysis, a clonal expansion index for each public chain was calculated from normalized within-repertoire ranks of inferred template counts. A later analysis computed generation probabilities with a VDJ recombination model fitted to out-of-frame rearrangements, and checked the results against IGoR. In a later analysis, TCR-TCR, TCR-HLA and TCR-CMV co-occurrence was scored with hypergeometric tests, and a repertoire-size bias correction was applied to TCR pairs. To estimate false discovery rates, a later analysis permuted the HLA or CMV assignments 20 times. A later analysis grouped co-occurring TCRs with DBSCAN, adding TCRdist sequence similarity when clustering within HLA-allele-positive subsets. Co-occurrence clustering excluded repertoires with fewer than 30,000 or more than 120,000 public chains, plus five with anomalous nucleotide sharing. In TCRdb, the immuneACCESS table is reduced to in-frame sequences with V and J assigned. These tables do not hold every clone; where another copy was compared, an unresolved V gene accounts for under half, and the others remain unexplained. The V and J calls and clone size are taken from that table; D and trimming were inferred from the DNA. The sample table shows roughly 120,000 clones, and 15% to 19% are seen once. The leading ten clones occupy 1.5% to 2% of the sample.

In total, about 650 healthy bone marrow donors made up the cohort. Cohort members were all nominally healthy when sampled, although unrecorded immune exposures were likely present. The donor tested CMV seronegative, placing the donor among the 352 seronegative members of the cohort. Every donor gave a peripheral blood sample, and the peripheral blood mononuclear cells from that sample were used for TCR beta sequencing. Genomic DNA extraction from the blood cell samples was performed with the Qiagen DNeasy Blood Extraction Kit. The rearrangement combines TRBV5-1 with TRBJ1-2; TRBD1 aligns with 8 central bases. Source material: PBMCs. The clonotype originates from a woman under 30 in good health and CMV-seronegative. The CDR3 in this case is CASSSALTGAYGYTF. The DNA sequence is as follows: TGCGCCAGCAGCTCCGCACTGACAGGGGCTTATGGCTACACCTTC.